This TCR beta chain emerged from a study of CD8 T cells in Susac syndrome. This clonotype was detected a few times. After extraction with the RNeasy kit, roughly 0.5 to 1 ug of the RNA was reverse transcribed using random hexamers. TCRdb redid the calling of the immunoSEQ multiplex PCR reads with MiXCR, one entry per CDR3 protein. The sample gives under 550,000 distinct CDR3 sequences, approximately 85% of which show up once; roughly 0.1% is in the top ten. Sequenced input: CD8+ T cells from PBMCs. This TCR derives from a human donor with multiple sclerosis.

CDR3 in amino acids: CASSEVGENTEAFF. DNA for the CDR3: TGTGCCAGCAGTGAAGTTGGGGAGAACACTGAAGCTTTCTTT. This chain uses TRBV6-1 with TRBJ1-1, with D hard to call. V lost 1 base and J lost 1, with 7 bases in between. Germline V CDR1 and CDR2: MNHNS, SASEGT. This CDR3 comprises 14 residues.